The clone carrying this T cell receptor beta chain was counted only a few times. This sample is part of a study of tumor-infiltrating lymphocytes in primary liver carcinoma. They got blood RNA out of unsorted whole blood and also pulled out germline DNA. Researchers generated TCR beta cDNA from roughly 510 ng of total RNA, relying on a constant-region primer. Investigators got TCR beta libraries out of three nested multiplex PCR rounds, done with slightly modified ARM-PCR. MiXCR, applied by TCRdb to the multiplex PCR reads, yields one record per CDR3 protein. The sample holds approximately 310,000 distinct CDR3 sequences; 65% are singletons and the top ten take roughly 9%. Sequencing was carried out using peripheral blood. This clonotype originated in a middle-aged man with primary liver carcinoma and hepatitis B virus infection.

CDR3 protein: CSVEEPGRNIQYF. The CDR3 DNA reads as TGCAGCGTTGAAGAACCCGGTCGTAACATTCAGTACTTC. The J gene is TRBJ2-4, the V gene TRBV29-1; D not certain. The V and J ends lost 0 bases and 7 bases respectively, with 10 bases between them. The CDR3 contains 13 residues. In germline, CDR1 is SQVTM, CDR2 ANQGSEA.